This TCR beta chain was recorded in a study of blood T cell repertoires in COVID-19. Remarks on this clone: The same CDR3 arises from other DNA sequences in this sample as well.

Original analysis: Amplification from reference gene primers served as the basis for estimated nucleated cell counts. The assay was immunoSEQ multiplex PCR, and TCRdb's table has in-frame clones only and misses some. The D gene and trimming were derived from the DNA, and the V and J assignments and clone size from that table. The data show 150,000 to 200,000 clones, with 80% to 85% seen just once and less than 3% held by the top ten. The source of this sequence is a human donor with acute or convalescent COVID-19. The donor label of this sample is uncertain. Sequencing was performed on peripheral blood.

CDR3 nucleotides: TGTGCCTGGACCAGGGCGGGGGGAGGTAGGCCCCTCCACTTT. Protein product: CAWTRAGGGRPLHF. V is TRBV30 and J is TRBJ1-6; D possibly corresponds to TRBD1 (5 bases). V dropped 4 bases and J dropped 13 bases, with 20 bases sitting between them. Germline CDR1 is GTSNPN and CDR2 is SVGIG (reference sequence). This CDR3 contains 14 residues.